The sequence of this TCR beta chain was determined in a study of blood T cells in healthy people across ages. V was shortened by 4 bases and J by 2 bases, with 12 bases between the two germline ends. CDR1 is SGHDN, CDR2 FVKESK, per germline. The CDR3 loop spans 14 amino acids. A second PCR of 7 to 11 cycles used a sample-barcoded 5' primer and a J-beta primer mix. TCRdb reanalysed the 5' RACE reads using MiXCR and keeps one entry per CDR3 protein. The profile shows about 970,000 distinct CDR3 sequences, roughly 51% of them singletons. This clonotype was recorded a few times. The chain is built from TRBV14 and TRBJ2-7, with TRBD2 as a possible D gene (6 bases). This receptor was taken from a woman aged 55-70 years in good health. The sample was blood. The CDR3 region has the DNA TGTGCCAGCAGCCCCGTGGGAGGAGCCTACGAGCAGTACTTC. It encodes CASSPVGGAYEQYF.